This T cell receptor beta chain emerged from a study of blood T cell repertoires in COVID-19. Germline values: CDR1 KGHDR, CDR2 SFDVKD. There are 15 residues in the CDR3. J lost 5 bases, V lost 3 bases, and 5 bases had no gene match. Here immunoSEQ multiplex PCR was the method, and the copy in TCRdb shows in-frame clones only, minus some. The data contain nearly 350,000 clones, 88% of them seen just once; the ten biggest clones take up about 7.3%. During active infection, Seattle patients enrolled and were then monitored through disease. Specimen: peripheral blood. The chain links TRBV24-1 to TRBJ2-3; 9 bases map to TRBD1. This sequence originates from a woman in her seventies with COVID-19, enrolled during active disease. In DNA, the CDR3 is TGTGCCACCAGTGATGGGGACAGGGATAAAGATACGCAGTATTTT. This gives the protein CATSDGDRDKDTQYF.